These 22 T cell receptor beta chains share one sample of origin, sequenced in a study of identical twins. TCRdb used MiXCR to reprocess the 5' RACE reads, holding one entry per CDR3 protein. Among some 730,000 distinct CDR3 sequences listed, 18% were seen once. The same sample was also studied in work on T cells expressing NK-cell markers.

The specimen was PBMCs. Every receptor here comes from a woman aged 18-29 years in good health.

The V and J genes are TRBV2 and TRBJ2-5; the match to TRBD1 covers 7 bases. This CDR3 has 15 amino acids. After removal of 6 bases from V and 1 base from J, the junction contained 8 bases not matched to a gene. Germline CDR1 is SNHLY and CDR2 is FYNNEI. In DNA, the CDR3 is TGTGCCAGCAGAAGGGACAGAGGTGGCCAAGAGACCCAGTACTTC. It translates to CASRRDRGGQETQYF.

This clonotype was seen more than once but under ten times. This chain's CDR3 is CASSLRIGGRREETQYF. DNA for the CDR3: TGTGCCAGCAGCTTACGAATCGGGGGGCGGCGCGAAGAGACCCAGTACTTC. The rearrangement joins TRBV11-2 to TRBJ2-5, with a possible D match to TRBD2 (7 bases). V gave up 2 bases and J gave up 3 bases, with 19 bases separating them. Germline CDR1 is SGHAT and CDR2 is FQNNGV. The CDR3 extends over 17 amino acids.

This clonotype was picked up a small number of times. The chain has TRBV7-2 and TRBJ1-2; D gene ambiguous. Germline CDR1 reads SGHTA; CDR2 reads FQGNSA. V lost 1 base, J lost 1 base, and 10 bases lay in between. The CDR3 covers 15 residues. CDR3 amino acids: CASSLEPDHNYGYTF. CDR3 bases: TGTGCCAGCAGCTTAGAACCAGACCATAACTATGGCTACACCTTC.

V usage is TRBV29-1 and J usage is TRBJ2-7; D is perhaps TRBD1 (5 bases). The CDR3 length is 13 residues. The V end lost 4 bases, the J end lost 2 bases, and 12 bases lay between the germline ends. Germline CDR1 SQVTM, CDR2 ANQGSEA. In nucleotides, the CDR3 is TGCAGCGTTGGGCCTAAGGGGACCTACGAGCAGTACTTC. Amino acid sequence: CSVGPKGTYEQYF.

This clonotype was seen just once. The chain carries TRBV6-2 or TRBV6-3 and TRBJ2-1; tentative D call: TRBD2 (6 bases). Germline lookup yields CDR1 MNHEY and CDR2 SVGEGT. The CDR3 has 16 residues. V dropped 7 bases and J dropped 6 bases, with 22 bases sitting between them. The DNA of the CDR3 is TGTGCCAGCAATCATCTCCTCCGGGACTCCGGCAATGAGCAGTTCTTC. It specifies CASNHLLRDSGNEQFF.

The CDR3, as DNA: TGCGCCAGCAGCCACCCCGGACTAGCGGGAGTTCAAGATACGCAGTATTTT. Translation: CASSHPGLAGVQDTQYF. The J gene is TRBJ2-3, the V gene TRBV4-3; TRBD2 matches 13 bases. V shed 3 bases, J shed 5 bases, and the junction held 8 bases outside the gene matches. CDR1 LGHNA and CDR2 YSLEER come from the germline V gene. The CDR3 is made up of 17 amino acids.

The chain couples TRBV10-2 to TRBJ2-6; the match to TRBD1 covers 7 bases. This CDR3 has 15 residues. Germline lookup yields CDR1 WSHSY and CDR2 SAAADI. Trimming cost V 7 bases and J 0 bases; bases outside gene matches: 3. The CDR3 coding sequence is TGCGCCAGCAAAACAGGGGTCTCTGGGGCCAACGTCCTGACTTTC. Protein sequence: CASKTGVSGANVLTF.

In its sample, this clonotype was seen a few times. The chain is built from TRBV27 and TRBJ2-3; the D is unclear. The CDR3 sequence is 12 residues long. Trimming removed 8 bases from V and 0 bases from J, with 6 bases in between. CDR1 and CDR2 from the germline V gene are MNHEY and SMNVEV (reference sequence). CDR3 nucleotides: TGTGCCAGCGGGGATAGCACAGATACGCAGTATTTT. Its translation: CASGDSTDTQYF.

This clonotype was counted ten times or more. The chain links TRBV5-1 to TRBJ2-3; D is ambiguous. Germline CDR1 and CDR2: SGHRS and YFSETQ. The CDR3 loop spans 13 amino acids. Trimming took 0 bases from V and 5 from J, leaving 7 bases between them. The CDR3 here is CASSLGSEDTQYF. DNA for the CDR3: TGCGCCAGCAGCTTGGGGTCAGAAGATACGCAGTATTTT.

This clonotype showed up just a few times. The chain employs TRBV29-1 and TRBJ2-3, with 7 bases that match TRBD2. Per the germline V gene, CDR1 is SQVTM and CDR2 is ANQGSEA. The CDR3 runs to 14 residues. With V trimmed by 2 bases and J by 4 bases, 6 bases remained unmatched. This CDR3 is CSVELAERADTQYF. DNA for the CDR3: TGCAGCGTTGAACTAGCGGAAAGGGCAGATACGCAGTATTTT.

This clonotype was counted a few times. The chain has TRBV20-1 and TRBJ2-1, with no clear D. Germline V gene data show CDR1 as DFQATT and CDR2 as SNEGSKA (reference sequence). V was pared by 6 bases and J by 9 bases, with 12 bases between. The CDR3 sequence is 11 residues long. The CDR3 loop is CSATRGPEQFF. DNA of the CDR3: TGCAGTGCCACCAGAGGACCTGAGCAGTTCTTC.

This clonotype was counted only a few times. The rearrangement uses TRBV25-1 and TRBJ2-5; D not certain. Trimming pared 2 bases from V and 0 bases from J, leaving 7 bases between. This CDR3 has 14 residues. Germline lookup yields CDR1 MGHDK and CDR2 SYGVNS. This CDR3 reads CASSEKEYQETQYF. The CDR3, as DNA: TGTGCCAGCAGTGAAAAGGAATACCAAGAGACCCAGTACTTC.

This clonotype appeared a few times. The gene calls are TRBV5-5 and TRBJ2-3; possibly TRBD2 for D (5 bases). CDR3 size: 14 residues. Germline-derived CDR1 and CDR2 are SGHKS and YYEKEE (reference sequence). V was clipped by 0 bases and J by 5 bases, with 10 bases between them. CDR3 DNA: TGTGCCAGCAGCTTGGGGACTTTTAAAGATACGCAGTATTTT. It translates to CASSLGTFKDTQYF.

This clonotype was counted only a few times. V gene TRBV20-1 combines with J gene TRBJ1-4; D might be TRBD1 (6 bases). Between the trimmed V and J ends, which lost 6 bases and 8 bases, there was a span of 10 bases. Germline V CDR1 and CDR2: DFQATT, SNEGSKA (reference sequence). The CDR3 runs to 11 residues. Here the CDR3 DNA reads TGCAGTGCGGAAAGGGGGGAAAAACTGTTTTTT. The encoded protein is CSAERGEKLFF.

In its sample, this clonotype was seen a few times. Here the CDR3 reads CASSPGGGLAGQNTGELFF. CDR3 nucleotides: TGTGCCAGCAGCCCGGGGGGAGGACTAGCGGGGCAAAACACCGGGGAGCTGTTTTTT. This chain joins TRBV11-2 and TRBJ2-2, with 12 bases aligning to TRBD2. Losses at the gene ends were 5 bases for V and 2 bases for J; bases not matched to a gene: 12. Germline V gene sequence: CDR1 SGHAT, CDR2 FQNNGV. This CDR3 contains 19 residues.

The chain has TRBV5-1 and TRBJ1-1; 8 positions agree with TRBD1. This CDR3 has 15 amino acids. Germline CDR1 SGHRS, CDR2 YFSETQ. Losses at the gene ends were 2 bases for V and 1 base for J; bases not matched to a gene: 4. As DNA, the CDR3 is TGCGCCAGCAGCTTACAGGGGGAGAAGAACACTGAAGCTTTCTTT. Translation: CASSLQGEKNTEAFF.

The chain uses TRBV20-1 and TRBJ2-2; D perhaps matches TRBD2 (6 bases). V lost 0 bases and J lost 4, with 12 bases in between. The length of the CDR3 is 15 residues. Per the germline V gene, CDR1 is DFQATT and CDR2 is SNEGSKA (reference sequence). The CDR3 DNA sequence: TGCAGTGCTAGAGATTTGGCGGGACTCACCGGGGAGCTGTTTTTT. This sequence encodes CSARDLAGLTGELFF.

This clonotype occurred many times. The rearrangement uses TRBV20-1 and TRBJ2-7, with D possibly matching TRBD2 (5 bases). The CDR3 runs 12 residues. The V end lost 7 bases, the J end lost 5 bases, and 15 bases lay between the germline ends. CDR1 DFQATT and CDR2 SNEGSKA come from the germline V gene (reference sequence). In DNA, the CDR3 is TGCAGTGTTGGTAGCGCGGTGCACGAGCAGTACTTC. Translation gives CSVGSAVHEQYF.

This rearrangement joins TRBV6-5 to TRBJ2-7; 7 bases fit TRBD2. V lost 0 bases and J lost 2; bases outside the gene matches: 4. This CDR3 comprises 15 residues. Germline V gives CDR1 MNHEY, CDR2 SVGAGI. CDR3 nucleotides: TGTGCCAGCAGTTACTCTGCGGGAGATGCCTACGAGCAGTACTTC. This gives the protein CASSYSAGDAYEQYF.

This clonotype was counted only a few times. This chain connects TRBV20-1 to TRBJ2-5, with 12 bases that match TRBD2. The CDR3 runs 13 residues. Trimming took 7 bases from V and 5 from J; bases not matched to a gene: 5. Germline CDR1 is DFQATT and CDR2 is SNEGSKA (reference sequence). The CDR3 DNA reads TGCAGTGTTCTAGCGGGGGGGCAGGAGACCCAGTACTTC. Its protein product is CSVLAGGQETQYF.

The V and J genes are TRBV6-5 and TRBJ2-3, with 8 positions matching TRBD2. Germline assignment: CDR1 MNHEY and CDR2 SVGAGI. The V gene end was trimmed by 0 bases and the J gene end by 5 bases; junction bases not matched to a gene: 4. The CDR3 is 15 amino acids. CDR3 nucleotides: TGTGCCAGCAGTTACTCGATCCTAGCGGGAGATACGCAGTATTTT. This sequence encodes CASSYSILAGDTQYF.

This clonotype showed up many times. The V call is TRBV20-1, the J call TRBJ2-7, with D tentatively TRBD2 (5 bases). This CDR3 has 13 residues. V lost 6 bases, J lost 7 bases, and 19 bases lay in between. Germline values: CDR1 DFQATT, CDR2 SNEGSKA (reference sequence). The CDR3 loop is CSALAIGSGEQYF. The CDR3 region has the DNA TGCAGTGCGCTCGCCATCGGGTCGGGAGAGCAGTACTTC.